This is a list of T cell receptor beta chains from one sample in a study of T cells in Graves' hyperthyroidism and ophthalmopathy. TCRdb analysed the multiplex PCR reads with MiXCR anew, one entry per CDR3 protein. The table records about 200,000 distinct CDR3 sequences, less than 20% of them present only once. Material: blood. These receptors were obtained from a woman aged 50 to 60 with Graves' hyperthyroidism. Both conserved end residues are part of each CDR3. Fields, in order: V gene, clone size, D gene, J gene, CDR3 length, CDR3 protein, CDR3 DNA. D genes are given only for firm matches. Rows may omit the clone size; those that give it use once, few, many or a size class.

TRBV6-1	many	TRBD2	TRBJ2-2	17	CASSTGLAGKDTGELFF	TGTGCCAGCAGTACGGGACTAGCGGGTAAAGACACCGGGGAGCTGTTTTTT
TRBV4-1	many	NA	TRBJ2-7	15	CASSQARAANDEQYF	TGCGCCAGCAGCCAAGCTCGAGCGGCTAACGACGAGCAGTACTTC
TRBV28	many	TRBD1	TRBJ1-2	16	CASRTGLAGGSYGYTF	TGTGCCAGCAGGACAGGGTTAGCAGGGGGTTCCTATGGCTACACCTTC
TRBV6-1	many	NA	TRBJ2-7	11	CASGVPYEQYF	TGTGCCAGCGGGGTCCCCTACGAGCAGTACTTC
TRBV5-1	many	NA	TRBJ1-1	15	CASSLVGTSVTEAFF	TGCGCCAGCAGCTTGGTAGGGACATCGGTTACTGAAGCTTTCTTT
TRBV19	NA	NA	TRBJ1-1	16	CASSIDPQGRDTEAFF	TGTGCCAGTAGTATAGATCCACAGGGTCGGGACACTGAAGCTTTCTTT
TRBV12-3/TRBV12-4	few	TRBD1	TRBJ2-4	14	CASSGQGAKNIQYF	TGTGCCAGCAGTGGACAGGGGGCCAAAAACATTCAGTACTTC
TRBV7-9	NA	NA	TRBJ1-1	12	CASSLGDGEAFF	TGTGCCAGCAGCTTAGGGGACGGTGAAGCTTTCTTT
TRBV28	many	TRBD1	TRBJ1-2	15	CASSLQGAEWYGYTF	TGTGCCAGCAGTTTACAGGGGGCGGAGTGGTATGGCTACACCTTC
TRBV5-1	many	NA	TRBJ2-1	14	CASRRDGSYNEQFF	TGCGCCAGCAGGAGAGATGGCTCCTACAATGAGCAGTTCTTC
TRBV5-1	many	NA	TRBJ1-1	14	CASSFRRGSDEAFF	TGCGCCAGCAGCTTTAGGAGGGGATCGGATGAAGCTTTCTTT
TRBV10-3	few	NA	TRBJ2-7	16	CAISESRGGSSYEQYF	TGTGCCATCAGTGAGTCGCGGGGCGGAAGCTCCTACGAGCAGTACTTC
TRBV13	many	TRBD2	TRBJ2-1	15	CASSTGGLAGGEQFF	TGTGCCAGCAGCACAGGGGGACTAGCGGGAGGTGAGCAGTTCTTC
TRBV7-3	NA	NA	TRBJ2-7	14	CASSPGGQIYEQYF	TGTGCCAGCAGCCCGGGGGGACAGATCTACGAGCAGTACTTC
TRBV11-3	many	TRBD1	TRBJ2-7	17	CASSSWTGGLPSYEQYF	TGTGCCAGCAGCTCTTGGACAGGGGGACTGCCATCCTACGAGCAGTACTTC
TRBV20-1	many	NA	TRBJ2-7	12	CSATPESYEQYF	TGCAGTGCAACCCCAGAATCCTACGAGCAGTACTTC
TRBV12-3/TRBV12-4	many	NA	TRBJ1-2	13	CASSDSQNYGYTF	TGTGCCAGCAGTGACAGCCAGAACTATGGCTACACCTTC
TRBV5-1	NA	NA	TRBJ2-1	11	CASSLEREQFF	TGCGCCAGCAGCTTGGAGCGTGAGCAGTTCTTC
TRBV12-3/TRBV12-4	many	TRBD1	TRBJ2-5	14	CASRNRGSGETQYF	TGTGCCAGCAGAAACAGGGGGTCAGGAGAGACCCAGTACTTC
TRBV18	NA	NA	TRBJ1-1	14	CASSPSGASTEAFF	TGTGCCAGCTCACCAAGTGGGGCGAGCACTGAAGCTTTCTTT
TRBV9	NA	TRBD1	TRBJ1-2	15	CASSAQGTLLHGYTF	TGTGCCAGCAGCGCACAGGGGACACTCCTCCATGGCTACACCTTC
TRBV7-2	many	TRBD2	TRBJ2-3	15	CASSPQAGAADTQYF	TGTGCCAGCAGCCCACAAGCGGGAGCAGCAGATACGCAGTATTTT
TRBV9	few	NA	TRBJ1-3	13	CASSVGLGDTIYF	TGTGCCAGCAGCGTAGGACTTGGGGACACCATATATTTT
TRBV11-2	few	TRBD1	TRBJ2-2	15	CASSQTGGDTGELFF	TGTGCCAGCAGTCAGACAGGGGGTGACACCGGGGAGCTGTTTTTT
TRBV18	few	NA	TRBJ2-5	13	CASSPGVSETQYF	TGTGCCAGCTCACCGGGAGTTTCAGAGACCCAGTACTTC
TRBV7-6	many	NA	TRBJ2-7	14	CASSLDRDNHEQYF	TGTGCCAGCAGCTTAGACAGGGACAACCACGAGCAGTACTTC
TRBV12-3/TRBV12-4	few	NA	TRBJ2-7	14	CASSFATGFDEQYF	TGTGCCAGCAGTTTTGCCACAGGGTTCGACGAGCAGTACTTC
TRBV6-1	few	TRBD2	TRBJ2-1	14	CASSRGTSGHEQFF	TGTGCCAGCAGTCGAGGGACTAGTGGGCATGAGCAGTTCTTC
TRBV28	many	NA	TRBJ2-3	15	CASNPDEGYTDTQYF	TGTGCCAGCAACCCCGACGAGGGGTACACAGATACGCAGTATTTT
TRBV15	NA	NA	TRBJ1-4	14	CATSRVGGSEKLFF	TGTGCCACCAGCAGGGTGGGGGGTAGTGAAAAACTGTTTTTT
TRBV27	many	TRBD2	TRBJ2-3	15	CASSLTSGSSDTQYF	TGTGCCAGCAGTCTGACTAGCGGGAGTTCAGATACGCAGTATTTT
TRBV28	few	NA	TRBJ1-5	16	CASSSGDIYSNQPQHF	TGTGCCAGCAGTTCCGGGGACATCTATAGCAATCAGCCCCAGCATTTT
TRBV28	few	TRBD1	TRBJ2-2	15	CASSPTGGPTGELFF	TGTGCCAGCAGTCCTACAGGGGGTCCCACCGGGGAGCTGTTTTTT
TRBV6-2/TRBV6-3	few	NA	TRBJ1-5	13	CASSALAGQPQHF	TGTGCCAGCAGCGCCTTGGCGGGTCAGCCCCAGCATTTT
TRBV20-1	many	NA	TRBJ2-7	12	CSARPERHEQYF	TGCAGTGCTCGGCCGGAAAGGCACGAGCAGTACTTC
TRBV7-8	many	NA	TRBJ1-1	14	CASSLAGQTYEAFF	TGTGCCAGCAGCTTAGCCGGACAGACCTATGAAGCTTTCTTT
TRBV27	few	NA	TRBJ1-4	15	CASSPKGGPNEKLFF	TGTGCCAGCAGTCCTAAGGGAGGACCGAATGAAAAACTGTTTTTT
TRBV12-5	NA	TRBD2	TRBJ2-7	18	CASGLPHVGTSGNYEQYF	TGTGCTAGTGGTTTGCCCCACGTCGGGACTAGCGGAAACTACGAGCAGTACTTC
TRBV9	NA	NA	TRBJ2-1	17	CASSVGGGGALYNEQFF	TGTGCCAGCAGCGTAGGGGGTGGGGGGGCCCTATACAATGAGCAGTTCTTC
TRBV6-5	few	TRBD2	TRBJ2-3	16	CASSSPSGRAKNTQYF	TGTGCCAGCAGTTCCCCTAGCGGGAGGGCCAAAAATACGCAGTATTTT
TRBV24-1	many	NA	TRBJ1-1	13	CATSEPGNTEAFF	TGTGCCACCAGTGAACCGGGCAACACTGAAGCTTTCTTT
TRBV7-2	many	TRBD1	TRBJ2-5	15	CASSASGQIQETQYF	TGTGCCAGCAGCGCGTCGGGACAGATCCAAGAGACCCAGTACTTC
TRBV9	many	TRBD1	TRBJ1-2	15	CASSSRTGANYGYTF	TGTGCCAGCAGCTCACGGACAGGGGCCAACTATGGCTACACCTTC
TRBV3-1	few	NA	TRBJ2-7	14	CASSHSGDSYEQYF	TGTGCCAGCAGCCACTCAGGAGACTCCTACGAGCAGTACTTC
TRBV5-1	few	TRBD1	TRBJ1-1	12	CASSTGTDEAFF	TGCGCCAGCAGCACCGGGACAGATGAAGCTTTCTTT
TRBV12-3/TRBV12-4	many	NA	TRBJ2-1	14	CASSSTTGYNEQFF	TGTGCCAGCAGTTCCACCACCGGGTACAATGAGCAGTTCTTC
TRBV28	NA	NA	TRBJ2-2	17	CASSTKWQLWDTGELFF	TGTGCCAGCAGCACCAAATGGCAGTTGTGGGACACCGGGGAGCTGTTTTTT
TRBV28	many	TRBD1	TRBJ2-5	14	CASSSGQTQETQYF	TGTGCCAGCAGTTCGGGACAGACGCAAGAGACCCAGTACTTC
TRBV3-1	many	TRBD1	TRBJ1-1	13	CASSQVGQGEAFF	TGTGCCAGCAGCCAAGTAGGACAGGGTGAAGCTTTCTTT
TRBV24-1	few	NA	TRBJ2-3	22	CATSDPQVGQGGSGSMMHTQYF	TGTGCCACCAGTGACCCTCAGGTGGGCCAGGGGGGCAGCGGGAGTATGATGCATACGCAGTATTTT
TRBV9	many	NA	TRBJ2-7	15	CASSVHSDFSYEQYF	TGTGCCAGCAGCGTACATTCGGACTTCTCCTACGAGCAGTACTTC
TRBV7-9	NA	NA	TRBJ1-1	13	CASSLSWESEAFF	TGTGCCAGCAGCTTAAGTTGGGAGTCTGAAGCTTTCTTT
TRBV15	once	NA	TRBJ2-7	14	CATSSVEGAHEQYF	TGTGCCACCAGCTCGGTGGAGGGGGCCCACGAGCAGTACTTC